This passage covers 29 T cell receptor beta chains from one sample sequenced in a study of blood T cell repertoires in COVID-19. TCRdb's table, derived via immunoSEQ multiplex PCR, lists solely in-frame clones and lacks some. The repertoire has some 180,000 clones, approximately 90% of them found once; the top ten carry 0.53%. Sequenced sample: peripheral blood. All receptors derive from a man aged 50-60 years with acute or convalescent COVID-19.

The chain is built from TRBV6-2 or TRBV6-3 and TRBJ2-7; D gene unclear. Germline V gene data show CDR1 as MNHEY and CDR2 as SVGEGT. Trimming took 0 bases from V and 0 from J, leaving 6 bases between them. The CDR3 covers 14 residues. In DNA, the CDR3 is TGTGCCAGCAGTTACTCTGGGCCCTCCTACGAGCAGTACGTC. Translated, it gives CASSYSGPSYEQYV.

This chain joins TRBV6-5 and TRBJ1-1, with D possibly matching TRBD1 (6 bases). Trimming cost V 6 bases and J 7 bases, with 15 bases left between them. Germline V CDR1 and CDR2: MNHEY, SVGAGI. CDR3 length equals 13 residues. CDR3 loop: CASSTGQSLEAFF. The DNA of the CDR3 is TGTGCCAGCAGCACTGGACAGTCCCTTGAAGCTTTCTTT.

This clone was recorded once. The CDR3 reads CASSIAASGSTDTQYF. CDR3 coding DNA: TGTGCCAGTAGTATAGCGGCTAGCGGTAGCACAGATACGCAGTATTTT. V gene TRBV19 combines with J gene TRBJ2-3, with 7 bases identical to TRBD2. The V gene end was trimmed by 1 base and the J gene end by 0 bases; junction bases not matched to a gene: 4. The CDR3 has 16 residues. Germline CDR1 reads LNHDA; CDR2 reads SQIVND (reference sequence).

This rearrangement joins TRBV7-2 to TRBJ2-1, with 9 bases lining up with TRBD2. This CDR3 comprises 17 residues. With V trimmed by 1 base and J by 4 bases, 8 bases remained unmatched. Germline assignment: CDR1 SGHTA and CDR2 FQGNSA. CDR3: CASSLVSSGRRYNEQFF. The CDR3 DNA is TGTGCCAGCAGCTTAGTATCCAGCGGGAGGCGGTACAATGAGCAGTTCTTC.

The chain recombines TRBV10-1 with TRBJ2-2; D is perhaps TRBD1 (6 bases). Germline lookup yields CDR1 WNHNN and CDR2 SYGVQD (reference sequence). The CDR3 has 17 residues. Between the trimmed V and J ends, which lost 6 bases and 5 bases, there was a span of 22 bases. The CDR3 DNA reads TGCGCCAGCAGCCCATCGCCCGGAGTTAGGGGGACCGGGGAGCTGTTTTTT. Translation: CASSPSPGVRGTGELFF.

There are a few counts of this clone. The rearrangement uses TRBV3-1 (or the pseudogene TRBV3-2) and TRBJ2-7; 7 bases fit TRBD2. The germline V gene has CDR1 LGHDT and CDR2 YNNKEL (reference sequence). With V trimmed by 3 bases and J by 5 bases, 7 bases remained unmatched. This CDR3 has 14 amino acids. CDR3 loop: CASSQTGRSHEQYF. The DNA of the CDR3 is TGTGCCAGCAGCCAGACCGGGAGGAGCCACGAGCAGTACTTC.

This chain uses TRBV6-5 with TRBJ1-6, with 8 bases matching TRBD1. Unmatched junction bases numbered 6, after V lost 2 bases and J lost 6 bases. The CDR3 consists of 16 residues. Germline V gene data show CDR1 as MNHEY and CDR2 as SVGAGI. CDR3 protein: CASSYQGQGGNSPLHF. The CDR3, as DNA: TGTGCCAGCAGTTACCAAGGACAGGGAGGTAATTCACCCCTCCACTTT.

This chain connects TRBV5-6 to TRBJ2-2; D ambiguous. This CDR3 contains 12 residues. The germline CDR1 and CDR2 sequences are SGHDT and YYEEEE. The V end lost 3 bases, the J end lost 5 bases, and 5 bases lay between the germline ends. CDR3 region: CASSYGTGELFF. The CDR3 nucleotides read TGTGCCAGCAGCTACGGGACCGGGGAGCTGTTTTTT.

This chain links TRBV4-2 with TRBJ2-1; the match to TRBD2 covers 9 bases. The germline V gene encodes CDR1 LGHNA and CDR2 YNFKEQ. This CDR3 has 16 residues. V shed 0 bases, J shed 4 bases, and the junction held 4 bases outside the gene matches. The CDR3 sequence is CASSQDKAGGYNEQFF. In DNA form, the CDR3 reads TGTGCCAGCAGCCAAGATAAAGCGGGAGGTTACAATGAGCAGTTCTTC.

This rearrangement joins TRBV4-1 to TRBJ1-4; D gene uncertain. The CDR3 has 14 amino acids. The V and J ends lost 1 base and 8 bases respectively, with 11 bases between them. Germline V gene sequence: CDR1 MGHRA, CDR2 YSYEKL. The CDR3 loop is CASSQVSGGEKLFF. DNA of the CDR3: TGCGCCAGCAGCCAAGTTTCAGGTGGGGAAAAACTGTTTTTT.

The chain links TRBV19 to TRBJ1-2; 7 nucleotides match TRBD1. CDR3 length equals 14 residues. V lost 5 bases to trimming and J lost 2 bases; unmatched junction nucleotides: 5. Germline V lookup: CDR1 LNHDA, CDR2 SQIVND (reference sequence). CDR3 bases: TGTGCCAGTAGTGCCCGACAGGGAAACTATGGCTACACCTTC. It specifies CASSARQGNYGYTF.

This chain uses TRBV5-1 with TRBJ1-5, with 7 nucleotides matching TRBD1. The CDR3 is made up of 14 amino acids. Germline trimming cut 3 bases from V and 4 bases from J; bases unmatched to any gene: 4. CDR1 is SGHRS and CDR2 is YFSETQ in the germline V gene. CDR3 residues: CASSSGQPNQPQHF. DNA for the CDR3: TGCGCCAGCAGCTCGGGACAGCCAAATCAGCCCCAGCATTTT.

The chain carries TRBV3-1 (or the pseudogene TRBV3-2) and TRBJ1-2, with D maybe TRBD1 (5 bases). The V gene lost 5 bases and the J gene lost 2 bases, with 12 bases spanning the gap. CDR3 length equals 14 residues. Germline V lookup: CDR1 LGHDT, CDR2 YNNKEL (reference sequence). The CDR3 coding sequence is TGTGCCAGCAGCTCCCAGGGAGGCAACTATGGCTACACCTTC. Translation gives CASSSQGGNYGYTF.

This clone was counted once. The chain carries TRBV27 and TRBJ1-5; 7 bases agree with TRBD1. The CDR3 extends over 15 amino acids. Unmatched junction bases numbered 8, after V lost 6 bases and J lost 3 bases. CDR1 MNHEY and CDR2 SMNVEV come from the germline V gene (reference sequence). CDR3 residues: CASRLQGTFNQPQHF. The CDR3 coding sequence is TGTGCCAGCAGATTACAGGGGACCTTCAATCAGCCCCAGCATTTT.

The chain uses TRBV27 and TRBJ2-3, with 10 positions matching TRBD2. The CDR3 length is 19 residues. V was clipped by 6 bases and J by 0 bases; unmatched bases: 15. Germline CDR1 is MNHEY and CDR2 is SMNVEV (reference sequence). Written as DNA, the CDR3 is TGTGCCAGCAGGGGGGCTAGCGGGGGACTGGGAACTAGCACAGATACGCAGTATTTT. It encodes CASRGASGGLGTSTDTQYF.

This chain connects TRBV9 to TRBJ2-5; 7 bases map to TRBD2. V lost 0 bases to trimming and J lost 2 bases; unmatched junction nucleotides: 10. The V gene's germline CDR1 is SGDLS and CDR2 YYNGEE. The CDR3 extends over 17 amino acids. The CDR3 nucleotides read TGTGCCAGCAGCGTAGGGCTAGCGGCGGACCTACAAGAGACCCAGTACTTC. It is translated as CASSVGLAADLQETQYF. Combining the CDR3 with reference TRBV9 and TRBJ2-5 gives the whole variable domain DSGVTQTPKHLITATGQRVTLRCSPRSGDLSVYWYQQSLDQGLQFLIQYYNGEERAKGNILERFSAQQFPDLHSELNLSSLELGDSALYFCASSVGLAADLQETQYFGPGTRLLVL.

The chain employs TRBV23-1 and TRBJ2-7; D may be TRBD1 (6 bases). TRBV23-1 belongs to the ORF category, with a function that is uncertain. Trimming removed 2 bases at V and 2 bases at J, with 10 bases between. This CDR3 is built from 14 residues. The CDR3 nucleotides are TGCGCCAGCAGTCAAACTCGACAGGCCTACGAGCAGTACGTC. Translation: CASSQTRQAYEQYV.

The chain has TRBV29-1 and TRBJ2-2; the match to TRBD2 covers 12 bases. The CDR3 length is 14 residues. Germline V gene data show CDR1 as SQVTM and CDR2 as ANQGSEA. V dropped 6 bases and J dropped 11; count of bases not matched to a gene: 10. CDR3 loop: CSVSGTSGSGELFF. Written as DNA, the CDR3 is TGCAGCGTCTCCGGGACTAGCGGGTCGGGAGAGCTGTTTTTT.

The genes are TRBV11-2 and TRBJ2-7; unclear D gene. The V gene lost 5 bases and the J gene lost 0 bases, with 8 bases spanning the gap. CDR3 length: 13 amino acids. Germline V lookup: CDR1 SGHAT, CDR2 FQNNGV. The CDR3 DNA reads TGTGCCAGCAGCCCCCCGGGCTCCTACGAGCAGTACGTC. Its protein is CASSPPGSYEQYV.

This chain uses TRBV27 with TRBJ2-1; 11 nucleotides match TRBD1. J was trimmed by 6 bases and V by 7 bases; bases with no gene match: 17. Germline CDR1 and CDR2: MNHEY and SMNVEV (reference sequence). The CDR3 sequence is 18 residues long. The CDR3 sequence: CASTHGRSGTGGRNEQFF. CDR3 in DNA: TGTGCCAGCACCCATGGGCGGTCCGGGACAGGGGGTCGCAATGAGCAGTTCTTC.

This chain connects TRBV3-1 (or the pseudogene TRBV3-2) to TRBJ2-5, with 8 bases matching TRBD2. Germline V gene sequence: CDR1 LGHDT, CDR2 YNNKEL (reference sequence). The CDR3 contains 18 residues. V was pared by 1 base and J by 5 bases, with 15 bases of the junction left unmatched. CDR3 DNA sequence: TGTGCCAGCAGCCAAGCATTCCAGCTAGCGGGCACCAGGGAGACCCAGTACTTC. Translating it yields CASSQAFQLAGTRETQYF.

The chain joins TRBV19 to TRBJ1-5; 8 bases match TRBD1. The CDR3 is made up of 14 amino acids. The germline V gene encodes CDR1 LNHDA and CDR2 SQIVND (reference sequence). The ends lost 4 bases at V and 4 bases at J; junction bases unmatched: 3. The CDR3 DNA reads as TGTGCCAGTAGTACTACAGGGGGGAATCAGCCCCAGCATTTT. Translation gives CASSTTGGNQPQHF.

V and J are TRBV2 and TRBJ1-5; D uncertain. The CDR3 contains 13 residues. Germline assignment: CDR1 SNHLY and CDR2 FYNNEI. V was pared by 1 base and J by 6 bases, with 7 bases between. The CDR3 nucleotides are TGTGCCAGCAGTGAAGGTTCTCGTCAGCCCCAGCATTTT. This translates into CASSEGSRQPQHF.

The CDR3 protein is CASNGAHGYTF. DNA of the CDR3: TGTGCCAGTAACGGAGCCCATGGCTACACCTTC. The chain links TRBV12-3 or TRBV12-4 to TRBJ1-2, with D unclear. The CDR3 covers 11 residues. V was shortened by 9 bases and J by 6 bases, with 11 bases between the two germline ends.

The chain joins TRBV27 to TRBJ1-6; D remains unclear. CDR3 size: 16 residues. Germline CDR1 is MNHEY and CDR2 is SMNVEV (reference sequence). V shed 6 bases and J shed 8 bases, with 20 bases lying between them. The CDR3 bases are TGTGCCAGCAGCTCACATGTCCGGGATAACCATTCACCCCTCCACTTT. Protein product: CASSSHVRDNHSPLHF.

The gene calls are TRBV19 and TRBJ2-3; TRBD2 aligns across 11 bases. J was trimmed by 2 bases and V by 5 bases; bases with no gene match: 9. The CDR3 spans 17 residues. Per germline, CDR1 LNHDA and CDR2 SQIVND (reference sequence). The CDR3 protein is CASSPGGLAGYTDTQYF. In DNA form, the CDR3 reads TGTGCCAGTAGTCCCGGTGGACTAGCGGGCTACACAGATACGCAGTATTTT.

The chain combines TRBV4-3 with TRBJ2-1; 10 bases fit TRBD2. Germline V lookup: CDR1 LGHNA, CDR2 YSLEER. V was clipped by 0 bases and J by 9 bases; unmatched bases: 11. The CDR3 runs 17 residues. This CDR3 is CASSQESSGGVKSEQFF. In DNA, the CDR3 is TGCGCCAGCAGCCAAGAGTCGAGCGGGGGGGTAAAATCTGAGCAGTTCTTC.

The genes are TRBV20-1 and TRBJ1-5, with D perhaps matching TRBD1 (6 bases). V was cut by 3 bases and J by 0 bases, with 12 bases left in between. The CDR3 contains 15 residues. Germline V gene lookup returns CDR1 DFQATT and CDR2 SNEGSKA (reference sequence). The CDR3 sequence: CSASKQGYSNQPQHF. CDR3 nucleotide sequence: TGCAGTGCTAGTAAACAGGGATATAGCAATCAGCCCCAGCATTTT.

This clone was detected once. This chain joins TRBV5-5 and TRBJ2-1; tentative D call: TRBD2 (5 bases). This CDR3 contains 17 residues. The V end lost 0 bases, the J end lost 0 bases, and 13 bases lay between the germline ends. Germline V gene sequence: CDR1 SGHKS, CDR2 YYEKEE (reference sequence). DNA for the CDR3: TGTGCCAGCAGCTTGGGGGCTAGCAGAAGCTCCTACAATGAGCAGTTCTTC. Amino acids: CASSLGASRSSYNEQFF.